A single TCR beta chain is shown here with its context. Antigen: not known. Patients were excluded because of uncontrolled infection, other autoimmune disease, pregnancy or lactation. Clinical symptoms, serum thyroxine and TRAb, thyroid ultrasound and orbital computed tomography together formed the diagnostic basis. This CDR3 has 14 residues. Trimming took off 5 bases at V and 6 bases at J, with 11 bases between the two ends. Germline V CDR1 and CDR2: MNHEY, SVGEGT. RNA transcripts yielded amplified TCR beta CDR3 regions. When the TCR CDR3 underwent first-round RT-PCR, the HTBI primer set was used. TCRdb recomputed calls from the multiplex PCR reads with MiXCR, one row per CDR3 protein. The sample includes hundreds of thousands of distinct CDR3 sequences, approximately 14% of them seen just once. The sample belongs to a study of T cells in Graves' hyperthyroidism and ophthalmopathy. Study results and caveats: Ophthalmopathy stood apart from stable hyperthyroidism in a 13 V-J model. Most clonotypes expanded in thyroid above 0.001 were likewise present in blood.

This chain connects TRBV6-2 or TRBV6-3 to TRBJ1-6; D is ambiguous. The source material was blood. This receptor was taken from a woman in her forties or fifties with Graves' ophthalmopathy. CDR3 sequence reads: CASSPGKSNSPLHF. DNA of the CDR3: TGTGCCAGCAGTCCGGGGAAGTCTAATTCACCCCTCCACTTT.